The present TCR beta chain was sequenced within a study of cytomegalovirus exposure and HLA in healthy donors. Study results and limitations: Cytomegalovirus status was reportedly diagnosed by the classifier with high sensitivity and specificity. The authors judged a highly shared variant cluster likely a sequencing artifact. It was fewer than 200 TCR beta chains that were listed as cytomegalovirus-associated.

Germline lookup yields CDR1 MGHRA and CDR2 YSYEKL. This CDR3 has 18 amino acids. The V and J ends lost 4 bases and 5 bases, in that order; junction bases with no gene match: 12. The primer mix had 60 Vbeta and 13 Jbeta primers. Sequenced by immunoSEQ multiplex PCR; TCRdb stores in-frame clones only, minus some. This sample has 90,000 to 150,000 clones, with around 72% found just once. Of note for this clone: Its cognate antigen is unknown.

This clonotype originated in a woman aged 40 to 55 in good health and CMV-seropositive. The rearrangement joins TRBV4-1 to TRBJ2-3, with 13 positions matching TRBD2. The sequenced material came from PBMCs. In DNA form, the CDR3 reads TGCGCCAGCAGCCTACTGGGAGGGACTAGCGGGGCAGGAGATACGCAGTATTTT. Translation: CASSLLGGTSGAGDTQYF.